The sequence of this TCR beta chain was determined in a study of OX40 agonist ivuxolimab in advanced cancers. Across the study: Hepatocellular carcinoma, melanoma, renal cell or head and neck cancer affected the dose-escalation patients.

Patients with a history of autoimmune disease or on systemic immunosuppression were excluded. Study-level points and caveats: Among expanded peripheral T cells, antigen specificity went undetermined. CD4+ T cells averaged fewer expanded clones than CD8+ T cells.

The CDR3 sequence is 11 residues long. In germline, CDR1 is DFQATT, CDR2 SNEGSKA (reference sequence). The V end lost 3 bases, the J end lost 11 bases, and 8 bases lay between the germline ends. As for this clone: What it recognizes is unknown.

Some clones are missing from TCRdb's copy, which holds only in-frame ones; the method was immunoSEQ multiplex PCR. This sample has roughly 70,000 clones, with about 81% found just once. The genes are TRBV20-1 and TRBJ2-6, with D unclear. The sequence came from an adult with an advanced solid tumor such as melanoma, head and neck, liver or kidney cancer. Sequencing used CD4+ or CD8+ T cells sorted from blood, obtained in a trial of the OX40 agonist ivuxolimab. The CDR3 coding sequence is TGCAGTGCTAGTTTGGCAGACGTCCTGACTTTC. Translating it yields CSASLADVLTF.